The 11 T cell receptor beta chains below all came from one sample that was sequenced in a study of T cells in Graves' hyperthyroidism and ophthalmopathy. The investigators amplified TCR beta CDR3 regions from RNA transcripts. Primed by the HTBI set, a first-round RT-PCR was run on the TCR CDR3. TCRdb passed the multiplex PCR reads through MiXCR, listing each CDR3 protein once. The data contain around 420,000 distinct CDR3 sequences, roughly 14% of them singletons. Sequenced material: blood. These receptors came from a woman in her late teens or twenties with Graves' hyperthyroidism.

This chain links TRBV20-1 with TRBJ2-7; 11 bases match TRBD1. The CDR3 sequence is 14 residues long. Germline CDR1 DFQATT, CDR2 SNEGSKA (reference sequence). V lost 4 bases, J lost 4 bases, and 6 bases stayed unmatched. The CDR3 is CSAKGTGGRYEQYF. CDR3 DNA sequence: TGCAGTGCTAAAGGGACAGGGGGTCGTTACGAGCAGTACTTC.

The rearrangement joins TRBV19 to TRBJ2-7, with D maybe TRBD2 (6 bases). Germline loops: CDR1 LNHDA, CDR2 SQIVND (reference sequence). V lost 7 bases and J lost 2, with 12 bases in between. CDR3 size: 13 residues. DNA of the CDR3: TGTGCCAGTAAGGGACTTTCCACCTACGAGCAGTACTTC. It codes for CASKGLSTYEQYF. The whole variable domain, remainder taken from reference TRBV19 and TRBJ2-7, is DGGITQSPKYLFRKEGQNVTLSCEQNLNHDAMYWYRQDPGQGLRLIYYSQIVNDFQKGDIAEGYSVSREKKESFPLTVTSAQKNPTAFYLCASKGLSTYEQYFGPGTRLTVT.

This clonotype has more than one count but fewer than ten. V usage is TRBV20-1 and J usage is TRBJ2-7; 12 bases are shared with TRBD2. CDR1 DFQATT and CDR2 SNEGSKA come from the germline V gene (reference sequence). The CDR3 is 17 residues long. V trimming: 5 bases; J trimming: 4 bases; junction bases outside the gene matches: 15. The CDR3 sequence: CSAARESRLAGVYEQYF. DNA for the CDR3: TGCAGTGCTGCTAGAGAGTCCCGACTAGCGGGGGTATACGAGCAGTACTTC.

This clonotype was seen ten or more times. The chain combines TRBV5-1 with TRBJ1-5, with D tentatively TRBD1 (5 bases). This CDR3 comprises 13 residues. The germline V gene has CDR1 SGHRS and CDR2 YFSETQ. Trimming stripped 0 bases from V and 4 bases from J, with 5 bases between. In nucleotides, the CDR3 is TGCGCCAGCAGCTTGGGACAGAATCAGCCCCAGCATTTT. It encodes CASSLGQNQPQHF.

This clonotype has ten or more counts. V usage is TRBV7-9 and J usage is TRBJ2-5, with 8 bases aligning to TRBD1. The germline V gene has CDR1 SEHNR and CDR2 FQNEAQ (reference sequence). J lost 0 bases, V lost 1 base, and 4 bases had no gene match. This CDR3 has 16 residues. Here the CDR3 reads CASSLGDRGDQETQYF. The CDR3 DNA reads TGTGCCAGCAGCTTAGGAGACAGGGGAGACCAAGAGACCCAGTACTTC. Full variable domain (outside the CDR3, taken from reference TRBV7-9 and TRBJ2-5): DTGVSQNPRHKITKRGQNVTFRCDPISEHNRLYWYRQTLGQGPEFLTYFQNEAQLEKSRLLSDRFSAERPKGSFSTLEIQRTEQGDSAMYLCASSLGDRGDQETQYFGPGTRLLVL.

The rearrangement uses TRBV6-2 or TRBV6-3 and TRBJ1-3; perhaps TRBD1 as D (5 bases). CDR1 is MNHEY, CDR2 SVGEGT, per germline. Trimming shortened V by 4 bases and J by 5 bases, and 24 bases separated the two germline ends. This CDR3 is built from 18 residues. CDR3 sequence: CASSSRFPGLMIRNTIYF. The DNA for the CDR3 is TGTGCCAGCAGTTCCCGGTTCCCAGGGCTCATGATCCGAAACACCATATATTTT.

This clonotype was observed many times. The chain carries TRBV5-1 and TRBJ1-1; no reliable D call. The CDR3 has 11 amino acids. V was pared by 6 bases and J by 8 bases, with 11 bases between. Germline CDR1 SGHRS, CDR2 YFSETQ. This chain's CDR3 is CASTLGGEAFF. DNA of the CDR3: TGCGCCAGCACCCTGGGAGGGGAAGCTTTCTTT.

This clonotype was seen more than once but under ten times. This chain links TRBV5-5 with TRBJ1-2; D gene uncertain. Trimming stripped 1 base from V and 4 bases from J, with 8 bases between. Germline V gene data show CDR1 as SGHKS and CDR2 as YYEKEE (reference sequence). This CDR3 is built from 13 residues. The CDR3 region is CASSLSKAYGYTF. For the CDR3, the DNA is TGTGCCAGCAGCTTGTCCAAAGCCTATGGCTACACCTTC. The whole variable domain, remainder taken from reference TRBV5-5 and TRBJ1-2, is DAGVTQSPTHLIKTRGQQVTLRCSPISGHKSVSWYQQVLGQGPQFIFQYYEKEERGRGNFPDRFSARQFPNYSSELNVNALLLGDSALYLCASSLSKAYGYTFGSGTRLTVV.

This chain links TRBV5-1 with TRBJ1-4; D is possibly TRBD1 (5 bases). Germline V CDR1 and CDR2: SGHRS, YFSETQ. V lost 2 bases to trimming and J lost 8 bases, with 13 bases between them. The CDR3 length is 14 residues. Written as DNA, the CDR3 is TGCGCCAGCAGCTTCCGGGGCCCTGAGGAAAAACTGTTTTTT. Translated, it gives CASSFRGPEEKLFF.

This clonotype has at least ten counts. The genes are TRBV18 and TRBJ1-5; D is uncertain. Trimming cost V 2 bases and J 0 bases, with 17 bases left between them. The CDR3 sequence is 18 residues long. Per the germline V gene, CDR1 is KGHSH and CDR2 is LQKENI. The DNA of the CDR3 is TGTGCCAGCTCACCAGGGTCACCCACCCGTTATAGCAATCAGCCCCAGCATTTT. Its translation: CASSPGSPTRYSNQPQHF.

In this sample, this clonotype turned up many times. V gene TRBV12-3 or TRBV12-4 combines with J gene TRBJ1-2, with 9 bases fitting TRBD1. V lost 6 bases and J lost 8; bases outside the gene matches: 10. The CDR3 sequence is 14 residues long. The CDR3 protein is CASRPTGGRGGYTF. DNA for the CDR3: TGTGCCAGCAGGCCCACAGGGGGCAGGGGAGGCTACACCTTC.